What follows are 12 T cell receptor beta chains derived from one specimen sequenced in a study of somatic mutations in cytotoxic T cells in rheumatoid arthritis. TCRdb's copy holds only in-frame clones and misses some; the assay was immunoSEQ multiplex PCR. The sample lists about 16,000 clones, just under 80% occurring once. The source material was CD8+ T cells sorted from blood. These receptor sequences come from an adult with rheumatoid arthritis.

This clone showed up just once. V and J are TRBV19 and TRBJ2-3, with no clear D. This CDR3 spans 15 amino acids. Germline V gives CDR1 LNHDA, CDR2 SQIVND (reference sequence). With 7 bases removed from V and 3 bases from J, the gap between germline ends came to 17 bases. CDR3 coding DNA: TGTGCCAGTAAGGGCGCGCGGCTTGAGACAGATACGCAGTATTTT. Its translation: CASKGARLETDTQYF.

The CDR3 DNA sequence: TGCGCCAGCAGCTTGGAAGGACCTATCACAGATACGCAGTATTTT. It encodes CASSLEGPITDTQYF. This chain links TRBV5-1 with TRBJ2-3; D unresolved. The germline gives CDR1 SGHRS, CDR2 YFSETQ. The CDR3 sequence is 15 residues long. Between the trimmed V and J ends, which lost 0 bases and 2 bases, there was a span of 10 bases.

This clone was observed a few times. The chain recombines TRBV18 with TRBJ1-2, with a tentative D call TRBD1 (5 bases). The CDR3 contains 14 residues. Germline values: CDR1 KGHSH, CDR2 LQKENI. V lost 3 bases and J 4 bases, leaving 12 bases between the germline ends. The CDR3 sequence is CASSPVGQGYGYTF. Here the CDR3 DNA reads TGTGCCAGCTCACCTGTGGGGCAAGGCTATGGCTACACCTTC. Looking up the rest from reference TRBV18 and TRBJ1-2 gives the full variable domain: NAGVMQNPRHLVRRRGQEARLRCSPMKGHSHVYWYRQLPEEGLKFMVYLQKENIIDESGMPKERFSAEFPKEGPSILRIQQVVRGDSAAYFCASSPVGQGYGYTFGSGTRLTVV.

The CDR3 region has the DNA TGTGCCTGGAGCACACTGGGAGCAGGCGAAAAACTGTTTTTT. This codes for CAWSTLGAGEKLFF. V and J are TRBV30 and TRBJ1-4; D gene ambiguous. V dropped 3 bases and J dropped 8 bases, with 16 bases sitting between them. The CDR3 is 14 amino acids. The germline V gene has CDR1 GTSNPN and CDR2 SVGIG (reference sequence). Filled out from reference TRBV30 and TRBJ1-4, the complete variable domain reads SQTIHQWPATLVQPVGSPLSLECTVEGTSNPNLYWYRQAAGRGLQLLFYSVGIGQISSEVPQNLSASRPQDRQFILSSKKLLLSDSGFYLCAWSTLGAGEKLFFGSGTQLSVL.

The CDR3 coding sequence is TGTGCCAGCAGCTTTTGGACTAGCGGAGGACAGAATGAGCAGTTCTTC. Protein product: CASSFWTSGGQNEQFF. This chain connects TRBV7-9 to TRBJ2-1; 10 bases are a match to TRBD2. Germline V gene lookup returns CDR1 SEHNR and CDR2 FQNEAQ (reference sequence). This CDR3 has 16 amino acids. V lost 3 bases and J lost 7; bases outside the gene matches: 9.

The chain combines TRBV6-1 with TRBJ2-7, with TRBD1 matching 7 bases. V lost 7 bases, J lost 1 base, and 4 bases stayed unmatched. CDR3 size: 13 residues. The V gene's germline CDR1 is MNHNS and CDR2 SASEGT. The CDR3 region is CASTAGGSYEQYF. DNA of the CDR3: TGTGCCAGCACGGCAGGGGGATCCTACGAGCAGTACTTC.

This clone was recorded once. The chain joins TRBV10-3 to TRBJ2-2; 9 nucleotides line up with TRBD1. This CDR3 has 17 amino acids. Germline CDR1 and CDR2: ENHRY and SYGVKD. With V trimmed by 3 bases and J by 4 bases, 9 bases remained unmatched. In nucleotides, the CDR3 is TGTGCCATCAGTGATCACCGGGACAGGGTCCCCACCGGGGAGCTGTTTTTT. Translation gives CAISDHRDRVPTGELFF.

The chain recombines TRBV7-9 with TRBJ2-7; 10 bases fit TRBD2. This CDR3 has 17 residues. The junction had 10 bases not matched to a gene; V was cut back by 5 bases and J by 0 bases. Germline CDR1 reads SEHNR; CDR2 reads FQNEAQ (reference sequence). The CDR3 reads CASSGQGLAISSYEQYF. CDR3 DNA sequence: TGTGCCAGCAGCGGACAGGGACTAGCGATTAGCTCCTACGAGCAGTACTTC.

Sample share makes this clone medium-sized. The chain recombines TRBV5-1 with TRBJ2-5, with D unclear. Trimming stripped 2 bases from V and 0 bases from J, with 11 bases between. The CDR3 loop spans 15 amino acids. Germline CDR1 SGHRS, CDR2 YFSETQ. CDR3 sequence reads: CASSLLIDYQETQYF. The CDR3 nucleotides are TGCGCCAGCAGCTTACTCATTGACTACCAAGAGACCCAGTACTTC.

The chain is built from TRBV25-1 and TRBJ2-1; D might be TRBD1 or TRBD2, each matching 6 bases. Trimming pared 2 bases from V and 7 bases from J, leaving 18 bases between. Germline V gene lookup returns CDR1 MGHDK and CDR2 SYGVNS. There are 16 residues in the CDR3. The CDR3 DNA reads TGTGCCAGCAGTGAACGGAACGGGGGCCTTTGGAATGAGCAGTTCTTC. Translation: CASSERNGGLWNEQFF.

This chain connects TRBV4-3 to TRBJ2-7, with 9 bases lining up with TRBD2. Germline values: CDR1 LGHNA, CDR2 YSLEER. This CDR3 comprises 15 residues. V gave up 0 bases and J gave up 6 bases; unmatched junction bases: 6. The CDR3 nucleotides are TGCGCCAGCAGCCAAGATCGAGCGGGAGGTGGCGAGCAGTACTTC. Translated: CASSQDRAGGGEQYF.

The V gene is TRBV27, the J gene TRBJ2-7; D possibly corresponds to TRBD1 (6 bases). This CDR3 contains 13 residues. Germline CDR1 is MNHEY and CDR2 is SMNVEV (reference sequence). Trimming cost V 3 bases and J 0 bases, with 6 bases left between them. The CDR3 is CASSLDSSYEQYF. Written as DNA, the CDR3 is TGTGCCAGCAGTTTGGACAGCTCCTACGAGCAGTACTTC.